The T cell receptor (beta chain) described here comes from a study of blood T cells in healthy people across ages. A second PCR, run for about 6 to 12 cycles, used a sample-barcoded 5' primer plus a J-beta primer mix. TCRdb reprocessed the 5' RACE reads with MiXCR, giving one entry per CDR3 protein. Of 1,500,000 or so distinct CDR3 sequences in the sample, approximately 39% are singletons; the top ten hold approximately 4%. Study-wide points: Diversity figures derived from one million T cells were judged to underestimate the true value. Per million T cells, TCR beta diversity dropped about linearly as age rose.

There are a few counts of this clonotype. Its antigen is currently unknown. The authors isolated at least 6.5 million PBMCs per sample. The CDR3 extends over 13 amino acids. The V and J ends lost 6 bases and 9 bases respectively, with 18 bases between them. This chain connects TRBV12-3 or TRBV12-4 to TRBJ2-7; D remains unclear. The source material was blood. This sequence was found in a young woman in good health. CDR3 protein: CASSRGSFGRQYF. The CDR3 DNA reads TGTGCCAGCAGCCGTGGTTCGTTCGGTCGGCAGTACTTC.